This T cell receptor (beta chain) originates from a study of blood T cell repertoires in COVID-19. Study context: The United States, Italy and Spain supplied acute and convalescent COVID-19 samples. Nucleic acid was either cDNA or gDNA, and it came from T cells, B-cell-depleted T cells, or PBMCs.

In the original workflow: Amplifying reference gene primers gave estimates of nucleated cell counts. The repertoire was sequenced with immunoSEQ multiplex PCR; TCRdb's copy has only in-frame clones and lacks some. That table furnishes V, J and clone size, whereas the DNA furnished D and trimming. This table holds about 230,000 clones, roughly 84% found once. The receptor comes from a man in his fifties with active or convalescent COVID-19. Sequencing was carried out using peripheral blood.

CDR3 protein: CASSYGLAGPNEQYF. The CDR3 DNA reads TGTGCCAGCAGTTACGGTCTAGCGGGGCCGAACGAGCAGTACTTC. The rearrangement links TRBV6-5 to TRBJ2-7, with 9 nucleotides matching TRBD2. CDR1 is MNHEY and CDR2 is SVGAGI in the germline V gene. V was clipped by 2 bases and J by 5 bases; unmatched bases: 7. The length of the CDR3 is 15 residues.